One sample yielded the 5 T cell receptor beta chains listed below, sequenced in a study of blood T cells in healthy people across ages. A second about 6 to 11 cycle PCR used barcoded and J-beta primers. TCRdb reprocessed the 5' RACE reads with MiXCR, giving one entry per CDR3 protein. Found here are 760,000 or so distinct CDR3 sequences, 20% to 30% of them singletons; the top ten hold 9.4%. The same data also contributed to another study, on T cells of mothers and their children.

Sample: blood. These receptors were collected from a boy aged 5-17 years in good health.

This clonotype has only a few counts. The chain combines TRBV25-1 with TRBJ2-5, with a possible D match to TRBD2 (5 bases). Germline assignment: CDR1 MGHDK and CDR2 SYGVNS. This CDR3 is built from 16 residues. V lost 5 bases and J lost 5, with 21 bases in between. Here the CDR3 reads CASSSLLRGKGETQYF. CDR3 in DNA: TGTGCCAGCAGTAGCCTCCTCCGGGGAAAAGGGGAGACCCAGTACTTC.

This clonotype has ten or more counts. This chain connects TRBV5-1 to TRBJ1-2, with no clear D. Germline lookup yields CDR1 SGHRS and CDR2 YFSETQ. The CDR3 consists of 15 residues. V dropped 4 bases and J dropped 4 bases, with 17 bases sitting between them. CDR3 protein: CASSLGRMFGYGYTF. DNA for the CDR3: TGCGCCAGCAGCCTAGGTAGAATGTTCGGCTATGGCTACACCTTC.

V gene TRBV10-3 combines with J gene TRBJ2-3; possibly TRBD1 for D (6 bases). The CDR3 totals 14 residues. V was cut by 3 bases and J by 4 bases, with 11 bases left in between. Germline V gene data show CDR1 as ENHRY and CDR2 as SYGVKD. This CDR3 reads CAISETPGADTQYF. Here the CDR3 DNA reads TGTGCCATCAGTGAAACCCCAGGGGCAGATACGCAGTATTTT.

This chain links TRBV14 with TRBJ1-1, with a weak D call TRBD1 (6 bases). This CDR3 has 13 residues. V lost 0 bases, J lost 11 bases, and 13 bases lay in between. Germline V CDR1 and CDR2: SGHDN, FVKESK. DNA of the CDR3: TGTGCCAGCAGCCAAGAAATCGGGGGCCCGGCTTTCTTT. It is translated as CASSQEIGGPAFF.

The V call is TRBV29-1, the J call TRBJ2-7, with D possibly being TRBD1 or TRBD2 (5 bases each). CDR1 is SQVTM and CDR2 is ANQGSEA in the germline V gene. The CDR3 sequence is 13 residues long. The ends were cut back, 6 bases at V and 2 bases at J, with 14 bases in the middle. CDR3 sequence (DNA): TGCAGCGTCGTCCGGGACGGGACCTACGAGCAGTACTTC. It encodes CSVVRDGTYEQYF.